A single sample gave rise to the 20 T cell receptor beta chains below, sequenced in a study of long-term antiretroviral therapy in people with HIV. Assay version v3.0 of immunoSEQ was used, and it was run at survey level. This table comes from immunoSEQ multiplex PCR, and its TCRdb copy is limited to in-frame clones, with some not included. The table records about 21,000 clones, around 84% of them present only once. The sample in question was unsorted PBMCs, obtained 1.9 years after starting antiretroviral therapy. Source of these receptors: a woman in her fifties or sixties with HIV.

The chain links TRBV28 to TRBJ2-3, with D perhaps matching TRBD2 (6 bases). The germline V gene has CDR1 MDHEN and CDR2 SYDVKM. The CDR3 extends over 13 amino acids. Trimming removed 1 base at V and 15 bases at J, with 17 bases between. The CDR3 nucleotides read TGTGCCAGCAGTTTATCTTTAGTCGGCGGGGCTTATTTT. Protein product: CASSLSLVGGAYF.

The chain is built from TRBV7-3 and TRBJ2-3; D is ambiguous. The CDR3 consists of 16 residues. V was trimmed by 0 bases and J by 4 bases, leaving 14 bases between them. Germline-derived CDR1 and CDR2 are SGHTA and FQGTGA. CDR3 nucleotides: TGTGCCAGCAGCTTAACGAGGACCTCCTCGCCAGATACGCAGTATTTT. Protein sequence: CASSLTRTSSPDTQYF. Filled out from reference TRBV7-3 and TRBJ2-3, the complete variable domain reads GAGVSQTPSNKVTEKGKYVELRCDPISGHTALYWYRQSLGQGPEFLIYFQGTGAADDSGLPNDRFFAVRPEGSVSTLKIQRTERGDSAVYLCASSLTRTSSPDTQYFGPGTRLTVL.

This clone was seen only a few times. CDR3 residues: CASSLRGNTIYF. The CDR3 coding sequence is TGTGCCAGCAGCTTACGGGGAAACACCATATATTTT. The genes are TRBV7-2 and TRBJ1-3; D is unclear. V was shortened by 2 bases and J by 4 bases, with 3 bases between the two germline ends. Germline V gene data show CDR1 as SGHTA and CDR2 as FQGNSA. The CDR3 contains 12 residues.

The genes are TRBV11-3 and TRBJ2-1, with D possibly matching TRBD2 (5 bases). Trimming left V 4 bases short and J 7 bases short, with 11 bases between. CDR3 length: 13 residues. Germline loops: CDR1 SGHNT, CDR2 YENEEA. For the CDR3, the DNA is TGTGCCAGCAGCTCAAGTAGGGAGAATGAGCAGTTCTTC. Translation gives CASSSSRENEQFF.

V and J are TRBV9 and TRBJ2-3; 8 nucleotides align to TRBD2. Losses at the gene ends were 0 bases for V and 1 base for J; bases not matched to a gene: 13. The CDR3 loop spans 19 amino acids. The germline gives CDR1 SGDLS, CDR2 YYNGEE. DNA of the CDR3: TGTGCCAGCAGCGTAGTCGCGATCCCCCGGCGGGGGGGCACAGATACGCAGTATTTT. Translation: CASSVVAIPRRGGTDTQYF.

The chain joins TRBV5-6 to TRBJ2-3; TRBD2 matches at 9 bases. CDR3 length: 15 residues. V lost 5 bases and J lost 2; bases outside the gene matches: 6. Germline assignment: CDR1 SGHDT and CDR2 YYEEEE. This CDR3 is CASRSAGGYTDTQYF. The CDR3 DNA reads as TGTGCCAGCAGGTCAGCGGGGGGATACACAGATACGCAGTATTTT.

This clone occurred a few times. The V gene is TRBV7-9, the J gene TRBJ2-7; 7 bases line up with TRBD2. The CDR3 totals 15 residues. From germline, CDR1 is SEHNR and CDR2 FQNEAQ (reference sequence). J gave up 3 bases and V 5 bases, and 10 bases lay outside the gene matches. The CDR3 protein is CASSPRSGRDYEQYF. As DNA, the CDR3 is TGTGCCAGCAGCCCGAGGTCTGGGAGGGACTACGAGCAGTACTTC.

J is TRBJ1-1 and V is TRBV28; D unclear. V dropped 3 bases and J dropped 7 bases, with 6 bases sitting between them. Germline CDR1 is MDHEN and CDR2 is SYDVKM. CDR3 size: 11 residues. CDR3 in DNA: TGTGCCAGCAGTTTGCGGGATGAAGCTTTCTTT. This encodes CASSLRDEAFF.

The J gene is TRBJ1-2, the V gene TRBV19; no clear D. V dropped 1 base and J dropped 4 bases, with 7 bases sitting between them. Germline assignment: CDR1 LNHDA and CDR2 SQIVND (reference sequence). The CDR3 is made up of 13 amino acids. The DNA for the CDR3 is TGTGCCAGTAGTATAGTACAGAGCTATGGCTACACCTTC. Translated: CASSIVQSYGYTF. Based on the CDR3 plus reference TRBV19 and TRBJ1-2, the full variable domain is DGGITQSPKYLFRKEGQNVTLSCEQNLNHDAMYWYRQDPGQGLRLIYYSQIVNDFQKGDIAEGYSVSREKKESFPLTVTSAQKNPTAFYLCASSIVQSYGYTFGSGTRLTVV.

The rearrangement joins TRBV7-9 to TRBJ2-2, with TRBD2 matching over 11 bases. The CDR3 is made up of 17 amino acids. Germline values: CDR1 SEHNR, CDR2 FQNEAQ (reference sequence). With V trimmed by 3 bases and J by 7 bases, 10 bases remained unmatched. The CDR3 DNA reads as TGTGCCAGCAGCTTTTTAGCGGGGGGGCCGATGAACGGGGAGCTGTTTTTT. It is translated as CASSFLAGGPMNGELFF.

The rearrangement uses TRBV5-6 and TRBJ1-1; 7 positions match TRBD1. J was trimmed by 7 bases and V by 1 base; bases with no gene match: 10. Germline CDR1 SGHDT, CDR2 YYEEEE. This CDR3 contains 15 residues. Here the CDR3 DNA reads TGTGCCAGCAGCTTGACAGGGGCCGGGGAGTATGAAGCTTTCTTT. It translates to CASSLTGAGEYEAFF.

V gene TRBV28 combines with J gene TRBJ2-7; D assignment may be TRBD1 or TRBD2 (5 bases each). The germline V and J ends were trimmed by 2 bases and 0 bases, with 14 bases remaining between them. This CDR3 contains 16 residues. CDR1 MDHEN and CDR2 SYDVKM come from the germline V gene. The DNA for the CDR3 is TGTGCCAGCAGTTTAGAGCTTAGGGGACCCTCCTACGAGCAGTACTTC. Amino acids: CASSLELRGPSYEQYF.

The CDR3 here is CASSFQMNTEAFF. CDR3 nucleotides: TGTGCCAGCAGCTTCCAGATGAACACTGAAGCTTTCTTT. This chain uses TRBV11-1 with TRBJ1-1; D remains unclear. Germline CDR1 and CDR2: SGHAT and FQDESV (reference sequence). Trimming stripped 3 bases from V and 0 bases from J, with 5 bases between. The CDR3 is made up of 13 amino acids.

The V call is TRBV18, the J call TRBJ2-5, with 10 bases identical to TRBD1. Near its end, the DNA agrees better with TRBJ2-7, so the J call may be wrong. The length of the CDR3 is 14 residues. The germline CDR1 and CDR2 sequences are KGHSH and LQKENI. CDR3 in amino acids: CASSFGTGVDEQYF. The CDR3 DNA is TGTGCCAGCTCATTCGGGACAGGGGTGGACGAGCAGTACTTC.

The chain carries TRBV7-3 and TRBJ2-5, with unresolved D. This CDR3 is built from 13 residues. Germline V gene lookup returns CDR1 SGHTA and CDR2 FQGTGA. The V end lost 2 bases, the J end lost 3 bases, and 7 bases lay between the germline ends. CDR3 sequence: CASSLLAEETQYF. The CDR3 coding sequence is TGTGCCAGCAGCTTATTGGCGGAAGAGACCCAGTACTTC.

The J gene is TRBJ1-5, the V gene TRBV9; a possible D gene is TRBD1 (5 bases). The CDR3 covers 14 residues. With 0 bases removed from V and 6 bases from J, the gap between germline ends came to 10 bases. Per germline, CDR1 SGDLS and CDR2 YYNGEE. CDR3: CASSVGGYGQPQHF. CDR3 nucleotide sequence: TGTGCCAGCAGCGTAGGGGGGTATGGTCAGCCCCAGCATTTT.

The V call is TRBV2, the J call TRBJ1-5; 11 bases are shared with TRBD1. CDR1 is SNHLY and CDR2 is FYNNEI in the germline V gene. V trimming: 5 bases; J trimming: 2 bases; junction bases outside the gene matches: 8. The CDR3 has 17 residues. DNA for the CDR3: TGTGCCAGCAGTTCCGGGACAGGGGGGATTGGCAATCAGCCCCAGCATTTT. Its protein product is CASSSGTGGIGNQPQHF.

V gene TRBV5-1 combines with J gene TRBJ1-3; D not certain. The CDR3 is 16 residues long. Trimming left V 0 bases short and J 3 bases short, with 13 bases between. Germline V gene lookup returns CDR1 SGHRS and CDR2 YFSETQ. CDR3 region: CASSLAMGLYGNTIYF. CDR3 nucleotide sequence: TGCGCCAGCAGCTTGGCAATGGGTTTATATGGAAACACCATATATTTT.

The chain combines TRBV5-1 with TRBJ2-7; 7 bases are a match to TRBD2. Germline CDR1 SGHRS, CDR2 YFSETQ. The CDR3 runs 15 residues. V was clipped by 2 bases and J by 0 bases; unmatched bases: 5. The CDR3 is CASSLTGGSSYEQYF. As DNA, the CDR3 is TGCGCCAGCAGCTTAACGGGGGGAAGCTCCTACGAGCAGTACTTC.

This clone turned up a few times. The V call is TRBV25-1, the J call TRBJ1-6; 8 bases are a match to TRBD1. The germline gives CDR1 MGHDK, CDR2 SYGVNS. The length of the CDR3 is 14 residues. V lost 3 bases to trimming and J lost 8 bases; unmatched junction nucleotides: 3. The CDR3 DNA reads as TGTGCCAGCAGTGAGCAGGGGGCACATTCACCCCTCCACTTT. Translation gives CASSEQGAHSPLHF.